The entry that follows covers one T cell receptor beta chain sequence. The data were obtained in a study of control samples from healthy donors and cancer patients. Profiled with immunoSEQ multiplex PCR; TCRdb holds only in-frame clones, not every one. In the table there are over 100,000 clones, roughly 90% of which are singletons. The germline V gene encodes CDR1 SGHNT and CDR2 YYREEE (reference sequence). Between the trimmed V and J ends, which lost 6 bases and 0 bases, there was a span of 10 bases. The length of the CDR3 is 14 residues. The genes are TRBV5-4 and TRBJ1-3; D gene unclear. What was sequenced was blood. The TCR comes from a man in his forties or fifties in good health. The CDR3 nucleotides read TGTGCCAGCACCCAGTGGGGCTCTGGAAACACCATATATTTT. It encodes CASTQWGSGNTIYF.